This T cell receptor (beta chain) was profiled in a study of cytomegalovirus exposure and HLA in healthy donors. Study-wide points: The investigators catalogued about 170 TCR beta chains as cytomegalovirus-associated. Among the CMV-associated chains, a few were confirmed in vitro as specific for CMV antigens. First-cohort TCR clusters tended to co-occur in the approximately 110 validation repertoires, a later analysis found.

With regard to this clone: Its antigen is undetermined.

Separate from the approximately 670-subject first cohort, the approximately 130-subject validation cohort was the one that the donors belonged to. The V end was cut by 0 bases, the J end by 7 bases, with 16 bases between. CDR1 and CDR2 (germline): MGHRA, YSYEKL. The CDR3 has 15 residues. The assay was immunoSEQ multiplex PCR, and TCRdb's table has in-frame clones only and misses some. Seen here are around 150,000 clones, roughly nine tenths observed once, and the top ten hold approximately 10%. J is TRBJ2-7 and V is TRBV4-1, with a weak D call TRBD2 (6 bases). The origin of this receptor is a woman between 18 and 30 years old in good health and CMV-seropositive. Sequencing used PBMCs. CDR3 in amino acids: CASSQDLAPTREQYF. DNA of the CDR3: TGCGCCAGCAGCCAAGACCTAGCGCCAACCAGGGAGCAGTACTTC.